These 15 T cell receptor beta chains came from one sample sequenced in a study of CD8 T cells in Susac syndrome. A quantity of about 0.45 to 1 ug RNA underwent reverse transcription using random hexamers. One entry per CDR3 protein, called by TCRdb with MiXCR from the immunoSEQ multiplex PCR reads. The data contain under 200,000 distinct CDR3 sequences, roughly 94% of them singletons. Sequenced input: CD8+ T cells from PBMCs. The source of these receptors is a human donor with Susac syndrome.

CDR3 protein: CASSDNSGGEDGELFF. The CDR3 nucleotides are TGTGCCAGCAGCGATAATAGCGGGGGGGAGGACGGGGAGCTGTTTTTT. The chain is built from TRBV9 and TRBJ2-2; the match to TRBD2 covers 11 bases. The ends lost 3 bases at V and 7 bases at J; junction bases unmatched: 8. This CDR3 has 16 amino acids. Germline V gene data show CDR1 as SGDLS and CDR2 as YYNGEE.

The V call is TRBV6-2 or TRBV6-3, the J call TRBJ2-5; no firm D call. There are 11 residues in the CDR3. V dropped 2 bases and J dropped 5 bases, with 3 bases sitting between them. Germline assignment: CDR1 MNHEY and CDR2 SVGEGT. In nucleotides, the CDR3 is TGTGCCAGCAGTTACACGGAGACCCAGTACTTC. Amino acids: CASSYTETQYF.

This rearrangement joins TRBV9 to TRBJ1-1, with 8 bases identical to TRBD1. Germline V gene sequence: CDR1 SGDLS, CDR2 YYNGEE. V lost 0 bases, J lost 1 base, and 11 bases stayed unmatched. The CDR3 covers 18 residues. The CDR3 here is CASSVGGIRGRENTEAFF. The CDR3, as DNA: TGTGCCAGCAGCGTAGGAGGGATCAGGGGGCGAGAGAACACTGAAGCTTTCTTT.

This clonotype showed up just once. The V and J genes are TRBV24-1 and TRBJ2-5, with 9 bases that match TRBD1. The CDR3 covers 15 residues. V trimming: 5 bases; J trimming: 3 bases; junction bases outside the gene matches: 6. CDR1 and CDR2 (germline): KGHDR, SFDVKD. The CDR3 reads CATSGSGTGKETQYF. The CDR3, as DNA: TGTGCCACCAGTGGCTCCGGGACAGGGAAAGAGACCCAGTACTTC.

The J gene is TRBJ2-3, the V gene TRBV19, with D unresolved. Germline CDR1 is LNHDA and CDR2 is SQIVND (reference sequence). The germline V and J ends were trimmed by 5 bases and 0 bases, with 12 bases remaining between them. The CDR3 loop spans 15 amino acids. CDR3 coding DNA: TGTGCCAGTAGTCTAACCGGCCCTAGCACAGATACGCAGTATTTT. It codes for CASSLTGPSTDTQYF. Filled out from reference TRBV19 and TRBJ2-3, the complete variable domain reads DGGITQSPKYLFRKEGQNVTLSCEQNLNHDAMYWYRQDPGQGLRLIYYSQIVNDFQKGDIAEGYSVSREKKESFPLTVTSAQKNPTAFYLCASSLTGPSTDTQYFGPGTRLTVL.

This chain connects TRBV7-9 to TRBJ2-3; a weak D match, TRBD2 (5 bases). The germline V gene has CDR1 SEHNR and CDR2 FQNEAQ (reference sequence). The CDR3 is 17 amino acids. Deletions cut 1 base from V and 0 bases from J, with 14 bases between. The CDR3 reads CASSLDLETISTDTQYF. The CDR3 DNA sequence: TGTGCCAGCAGCTTAGATTTGGAGACTATTAGCACAGATACGCAGTATTTT.

This chain links TRBV25-1 with TRBJ2-3, with TRBD2 as a possible D gene (5 bases). Trimming shortened V by 5 bases and J by 1 base, and 16 bases separated the two germline ends. Germline V gene sequence: CDR1 MGHDK, CDR2 SYGVNS. There are 16 residues in the CDR3. This chain's CDR3 is CASSPAGSVGTDTQYF. As DNA, the CDR3 is TGTGCCAGCAGTCCGGCGGGCTCCGTGGGCACAGATACGCAGTATTTT. Drawing the rest from reference TRBV25-1 and TRBJ2-3, the complete variable domain is EADIYQTPRYLVIGTGKKITLECSQTMGHDKMYWYQQDPGMELHLIHYSYGVNSTEKGDLSSESTVSRIRTEHFPLTLESARPSHTSQYLCASSPAGSVGTDTQYFGPGTRLTVL.

The sample holds a few counts of this clonotype. The V call is TRBV7-2, the J call TRBJ2-1, with TRBD2 matching 8 bases. Germline CDR1 and CDR2: SGHTA and FQGNSA. This CDR3 contains 14 residues. V dropped 5 bases and J dropped 4; count of bases not matched to a gene: 4. CDR3 nucleotide sequence: TGTGCCAGCAGCCCTGGACTAGCTTACAATGAGCAGTTCTTC. Protein: CASSPGLAYNEQFF.

The J gene is TRBJ2-1, the V gene TRBV19; D may be TRBD2 (5 bases). Germline loops: CDR1 LNHDA, CDR2 SQIVND (reference sequence). V dropped 0 bases and J dropped 9 bases, with 15 bases sitting between them. The CDR3 is made up of 15 amino acids. This chain's CDR3 is CASSIDHGEGSEQFF. DNA for the CDR3: TGTGCCAGTAGTATAGATCACGGGGAAGGGAGTGAGCAGTTCTTC.

CDR3 protein: CASSLGLTNEQFF. The CDR3 bases are TGTGCCAGCAGCTTAGGACTCACCAATGAGCAGTTCTTC. The genes are TRBV7-9 and TRBJ2-1; D uncertain. Germline loops: CDR1 SEHNR, CDR2 FQNEAQ (reference sequence). V was cut by 1 base and J by 6 bases, with 7 bases left in between. The length of the CDR3 is 13 residues.

This rearrangement joins TRBV29-1 to TRBJ2-1; perhaps TRBD1 as D (5 bases). V lost 3 bases, J lost 4 bases, and 13 bases lay in between. Germline assignment: CDR1 SQVTM and CDR2 ANQGSEA. CDR3 length: 14 amino acids. This CDR3 reads CSVEAGILYNEQFF. CDR3 nucleotide sequence: TGCAGCGTTGAGGCAGGGATCCTATACAATGAGCAGTTCTTC.

This clonotype was recorded once. The V call is TRBV20-1, the J call TRBJ2-3, with TRBD2 matching 8 bases. In germline, CDR1 is DFQATT, CDR2 SNEGSKA (reference sequence). The CDR3 is 13 residues long. V lost 1 base to trimming and J lost 4 bases; unmatched junction nucleotides: 1. CDR3 sequence reads: CSARAGGPDTQYF. In DNA form, the CDR3 reads TGCAGTGCTAGAGCGGGAGGGCCAGATACGCAGTATTTT.

The chain couples TRBV20-1 to TRBJ2-1, with D tentatively TRBD2 (5 bases). Per germline, CDR1 DFQATT and CDR2 SNEGSKA (reference sequence). V lost 0 bases, J lost 3 bases, and 15 bases lay in between. CDR3 size: 16 residues. DNA of the CDR3: TGCAGTGCTAGAGATGGAGGAGCGATTTACTACAATGAGCAGTTCTTC. This sequence encodes CSARDGGAIYYNEQFF.

This rearrangement joins TRBV29-1 to TRBJ1-2; D possibly corresponds to TRBD1 (6 bases). V lost 7 bases to trimming and J lost 6 bases, with 15 bases between them. CDR1 is SQVTM and CDR2 is ANQGSEA in the germline V gene. The CDR3 contains 12 residues. CDR3 protein: CSAPGHQDGYTF. CDR3 coding DNA: TGCAGCGCCCCGGGACACCAAGATGGCTACACCTTC.

V and J are TRBV3-1 and TRBJ2-1; D might be TRBD2 (7 bases). The V gene lost 0 bases and the J gene lost 9 bases, with 18 bases spanning the gap. The CDR3 contains 16 residues. Germline-derived CDR1 and CDR2 are LGHDT and YNNKEL (reference sequence). CDR3 region: CASSQDRLGGASEQFF. In DNA form, the CDR3 reads TGTGCCAGCAGCCAAGATCGATTAGGGGGGGCCTCTGAGCAGTTCTTC.